Below are 3 T cell receptor beta chains sequenced from a single sample in a study of blood T cell repertoires in COVID-19. Clones were sequenced by immunoSEQ multiplex PCR, and TCRdb holds only the in-frame ones, with some missing. Of 250,000 to 300,000 clones in the sample, about 90% were seen once. The sample taken for sequencing was peripheral blood. Receptor source: a woman younger than 45 with COVID-19, enrolled during active disease.

The chain links TRBV25-1 to TRBJ2-7, with 9 bases identical to TRBD2. Unmatched junction bases numbered 4, after V lost 3 bases and J lost 1 base. The length of the CDR3 is 15 residues. The germline gives CDR1 MGHDK, CDR2 SYGVNS. The CDR3 loop is CASSELREGSYEQYF. The CDR3, as DNA: TGTGCCAGCAGTGAGTTGCGGGAGGGATCCTACGAGCAGTACTTC.

V and J are TRBV4-3 and TRBJ1-2; D is unclear. The CDR3 consists of 15 residues. CDR1 and CDR2 (germline): LGHNA, YSLEER. V dropped 0 bases and J dropped 4 bases, with 12 bases sitting between them. For the CDR3, the DNA is TGCGCCAGCAGCCAAGATCGTGGCGGTTCCTATGGCTACACCTTC. It encodes CASSQDRGGSYGYTF.

The chain links TRBV28 to TRBJ2-3, with TRBD2 matching 7 bases. Germline loops: CDR1 MDHEN, CDR2 SYDVKM. CDR3 length equals 14 residues. V shed 3 bases, J shed 3 bases, and the junction held 3 bases outside the gene matches. CDR3 sequence reads: CASSFGGNTDTQYF. The CDR3 nucleotides read TGTGCCAGCAGTTTCGGGGGGAATACAGATACGCAGTATTTT.